The rows below give T cell receptor beta chains drawn from one sample of a study of shared clonotypes between healthy human individuals. Sequenced by immunoSEQ multiplex PCR; TCRdb stores in-frame clones only, minus some. The table shows hundreds of thousands of clones, with roughly 84% occurring only once. The source material was memory CD8+ T cells sorted from blood. These receptors all come from a man aged 18 to 30 in good health. The CDR3 runs from the conserved cysteine through the conserved F or W. A D gene is named only where the DNA matches it firmly. The listing skips clone size in some rows; elsewhere it reads once, few, many or a size class.

abundance	v_gene	j_gene	len	d_gene	CDR3nt	CDR3aa
NA	TRBV2	TRBJ1-2	15	TRBD1	TGTGCCAGCAGTGAGGGACAGGGTACTAACTATGGCTACACCTTC	CASSEGQGTNYGYTF
NA	TRBV5-5	TRBJ2-3	16	TRBD2	TGTGCCAGCAGCTCAGGAGCGGGGGGCCGCACAGATACGCAGTATTTT	CASSSGAGGRTDTQYF
NA	TRBV6-5	TRBJ2-3	14	TRBD1	TGTGCCAGCAGTTTTTCGGGACAGACAGATACGCAGTATTTT	CASSFSGQTDTQYF
NA	TRBV30	TRBJ1-1	11	NA	TGTGCCGTCGCACTGAACACTGAAGCTTTCTTT	CAVALNTEAFF
once	TRBV5-6	TRBJ2-5	18	NA	TGTGCCAGCAGCTTGTCGTTCATGATCGAGGCTCCTGGGGAGACCCAGTACTTC	CASSLSFMIEAPGETQYF
once	TRBV9	TRBJ2-7	14	NA	TGTGCCAGCAGCGTAGGAGGGACTGCCTACGAGCAGTACTTC	CASSVGGTAYEQYF
NA	TRBV27	TRBJ2-7	18	NA	TGTGCCAGCAGTTTACCGCCTTTTGGACCCCACCCCTTCTACGAGCAGTACTTC	CASSLPPFGPHPFYEQYF
NA	TRBV15	TRBJ2-7	13	NA	TGTGCCACCAGCAGTGGAAGGGGCTACGAGCAGTACTTC	CATSSGRGYEQYF
NA	TRBV9	TRBJ2-7	13	NA	TGTGCCAGCAGCGTAGGGGACGACTACGAGCAGTACTTC	CASSVGDDYEQYF
NA	TRBV11-3	TRBJ1-2	15	TRBD1	TGTGCCAGCAGCTTAGTCCCGGACAGGGACTATGGCTACACCTTC	CASSLVPDRDYGYTF
NA	TRBV29-1	TRBJ2-3	18	TRBD1	TGCAGCGTTTTAGGAGATCTCTACAGGGGACATAGCACAGATACGCAGTATTTT	CSVLGDLYRGHSTDTQYF
once	TRBV4-3	TRBJ2-7	15	NA	TGCGCCAGCAGCCAGAGGGGCAGGGTGGGCGACGAGCAGTACTTC	CASSQRGRVGDEQYF
NA	TRBV11-2	TRBJ1-5	15	NA	TGTGCCAGCAGCTTAGGGTGGGAGGGCCATCAGCCCCAGCATTTT	CASSLGWEGHQPQHF
few	TRBV7-3	TRBJ2-2	15	NA	TGTGCCAGCAGCCCCTCGACGGAGGGGCCCGGGGAGCTGTTTTTT	CASSPSTEGPGELFF
NA	TRBV7-2	TRBJ2-7	15	TRBD1	TGTGCCAGCAGCTTAAGGGGACAGGGAGTGTACGAGCAGTACTTC	CASSLRGQGVYEQYF
NA	TRBV5-4	TRBJ2-2	15	NA	TGTGCCAGCAGCTTGCACGGGGCGAACACCGGGGAGCTGTTTTTT	CASSLHGANTGELFF
NA	TRBV9	TRBJ1-3	14	NA	TGTGCCAGCAGCGAAGGGGGGCTTGGAAACACCATATATTTT	CASSEGGLGNTIYF
once	TRBV7-9	TRBJ1-1	13	NA	TGTGCCAGCACGAAGGGGGTTTACACTGAAGCTTTCTTT	CASTKGVYTEAFF
NA	TRBV12-1	TRBJ2-7	16	NA	TGTGCCAGCAGCTTTGGGGGGCGGGAGAGCACCTACGAGCAGTACTTC	CASSFGGRESTYEQYF
NA	TRBV4-1	TRBJ1-2	15	NA	TGCGCCAGCAGCCAAGTCCGGCTAGGGGACTATGGCTACACCTTC	CASSQVRLGDYGYTF
NA	TRBV7-2	TRBJ2-7	15	TRBD1	TGTGCCAGCAGCTTCGAGCTGACAGGGGGCTACGAGCAGTACTTC	CASSFELTGGYEQYF
few	TRBV30	TRBJ2-5	11	NA	TGTGCCTGGATCCGATCTGAGACCCAGTACTTC	CAWIRSETQYF
NA	TRBV9	TRBJ1-1	16	NA	TGTGCCAGCAGCCCCGGCGGGGGCGCGGTTAGCACTGAAGCTTTCTTT	CASSPGGGAVSTEAFF
once	TRBV7-9	TRBJ2-2	12	NA	TGTGCCAGCAGCTTGGGGTCCGGGGAGCTGTTTTTT	CASSLGSGELFF
NA	TRBV2	TRBJ2-7	15	TRBD1	TGTGCCAGCAGTGAAAATCTAGGGACAGCGGACGAGCAGTACTTC	CASSENLGTADEQYF
NA	TRBV4-3	TRBJ2-2	17	NA	TGCGCCAGCAGCCCTGCCGGGACGGCTAAAGTCCCCGGGGAGCTGTTTTTT	CASSPAGTAKVPGELFF
few	TRBV5-4	TRBJ2-5	13	NA	TGTGCCAGCAGCCCGTGGGCAGCAGAGACCCAGTACTTC	CASSPWAAETQYF
NA	TRBV27	TRBJ2-7	15	TRBD1	TGTGCCAGCAGCGTTAGGAGGACAGGGACCTACGAGCAGTACTTC	CASSVRRTGTYEQYF
NA	TRBV9	TRBJ2-3	16	TRBD2	TGTGCCAGCAGCCCAGTAGCGGGAGCCAGCACAGATACGCAGTATTTT	CASSPVAGASTDTQYF
NA	TRBV5-5	TRBJ1-2	18	NA	TGTGCCAGCAGTCTCCTATGGGCCTCCTCCCTTTGGGGCTATGGCTACACCTTC	CASSLLWASSLWGYGYTF
NA	TRBV5-6	TRBJ1-1	13	NA	TGTGCCAGCAGCGCGGGAGGGGGCACTGAAGCTTTCTTT	CASSAGGGTEAFF
NA	TRBV18	TRBJ1-2	16	NA	TGTGCCAGCTCCCAGTGGCGGGGGGGCGCTAACTATGGCTACACCTTC	CASSQWRGGANYGYTF
NA	TRBV6-5	TRBJ2-5	15	NA	TGTGCCAGCAGGGGGTGGGAAGCTTACCAAGAGACCCAGTACTTC	CASRGWEAYQETQYF
few	TRBV10-3	TRBJ1-4	15	NA	TGTGCCATCAGTGACCCTCCGGACGGCCGTGAAAAACTGTTTTTT	CAISDPPDGREKLFF
NA	TRBV6-1	TRBJ2-1	15	TRBD2	TGTGCCAGCATTCTAACTAGCGGGCCTATCAATGAGCAGTTCTTC	CASILTSGPINEQFF
NA	TRBV7-9	TRBJ2-3	16	NA	TGTGCCAGCACGTCGCTGGCCACAGATTTCACAGATACGCAGTATTTT	CASTSLATDFTDTQYF
NA	TRBV10-2	TRBJ2-7	12	NA	TGCGCCAGCAGTGAGGGGGGCTACGAGCAGTACTTC	CASSEGGYEQYF
NA	TRBV10-3	TRBJ2-7	16	NA	TGTGCCATCAGTGCCGGGGAAAGGGTCCGTGGATACGAGCAGTACTTC	CAISAGERVRGYEQYF
NA	TRBV9	TRBJ1-4	15	NA	TGTGCCAGCAGCGTAGAGGGCAGGGTCGGAGAAAAACTGTTTTTT	CASSVEGRVGEKLFF
NA	TRBV10-3	TRBJ2-5	13	TRBD1	TGTGCCATCAGTTCCGACAGGGGAGAGACCCAGTACTTC	CAISSDRGETQYF
NA	TRBV27	TRBJ2-7	13	NA	TGTGCCAGCAGTCCTGCTTCCGCGTACGAGCAGTACTTC	CASSPASAYEQYF
once	TRBV7-6	TRBJ2-3	16	TRBD2	TGTGCCAGCAGACGACTAGCGGGGCTTAACACAGATACGCAGTATTTT	CASRRLAGLNTDTQYF
NA	TRBV5-1	TRBJ2-3	17	TRBD2	TGCGCCAGCAGCTTTGGAAGACTAGCGGGTAGCACAGATACGCAGTATTTT	CASSFGRLAGSTDTQYF
NA	TRBV7-6	TRBJ2-1	18	TRBD2	TGTGCCAGCAGCTTAGTTATGTTTACGGGGGGTTCCTACAATGAGCAGTTCTTC	CASSLVMFTGGSYNEQFF
NA	TRBV4-1	TRBJ2-7	16	NA	TGCGCCAGCAGCCCAAGAGGGGGAGAATCATCCTACGAGCAGTACTTC	CASSPRGGESSYEQYF
NA	TRBV27	TRBJ2-2	16	NA	TGTGCCAGCAGTTCTCCCTCAGAGGCTGGGACCGGGGAGCTGTTTTTT	CASSSPSEAGTGELFF
few	TRBV6-5	TRBJ2-3	15	TRBD2	TGTGCCAGCAGTCAACTAGCGGGAGGCTCCGATACGCAGTATTTT	CASSQLAGGSDTQYF
NA	TRBV4-3	TRBJ2-1	16	TRBD2	TGCGCCAGCAGCCAATATCTAGCGGAAATCTACAATGAGCAGTTCTTC	CASSQYLAEIYNEQFF
NA	TRBV5-8	TRBJ1-4	16	NA	TGTGCCAGCAGCTTGAACGGTTGGAGCTTGGATGAAAAACTGTTTTTT	CASSLNGWSLDEKLFF
NA	TRBV6-5	TRBJ2-5	16	TRBD1	TGTGCCAGCAGTTATTTTTTCGGGACAGTAGAAGAGACCCAGTACTTC	CASSYFFGTVEETQYF